The T cell receptor beta chain under discussion was sequenced for a study of radiation and T cells in renal cell carcinoma. Study background: Nephrectomy followed 15 Gy stereotactic body radiation by 4 weeks. General study points: Pretreatment tumor biopsies were lacking, so baseline clonotypes are unknown.

The sample's time point: blood 2 weeks post-SBRT. Treatment given: 15 Gy SBRT to primary tumor, nephrectomy 4 weeks later. Radiation-treated patients gave blood at baseline, week 2 and week 4. This renal cell carcinoma was of the clear cell type. Details on this clone: The antigen is undetermined.

The CDR3 consists of 14 residues. V was pared by 5 bases and J by 3 bases, with 13 bases between. Germline V gene sequence: CDR1 KGHSH, CDR2 LQKENI. Profiled with immunoSEQ multiplex PCR; TCRdb holds only in-frame clones, not every one. The sample includes approximately 75,000 clones, roughly 80% of them seen just once. The clonotype originates from a man aged 60-69 years with renal cell carcinoma. The source was blood, collected from a patient whose treatment included radiotherapy and nephrectomy. V usage is TRBV18 and J usage is TRBJ2-5; maybe TRBD2 (6 bases). The CDR3: CASSATSPEETQYF. The CDR3 DNA sequence: TGTGCCAGCTCAGCGACTAGTCCCGAAGAGACCCAGTACTTC.